This passage covers 30 T cell receptor beta chains from one sample sequenced in a study of type 1 regulatory T cells. Each CDR3 protein gets one entry after TCRdb re-called the reads with MiXCR. The sample contains approximately 97,000 distinct CDR3 sequences, roughly 31% of which appear only once. Sequences were obtained from CD4+ T cells, either the whole sample or a sorted fraction (not recorded which). The source of these receptors is a human donor in good health.

This clonotype has a handful of counts. This sequence joins TRBV9 and TRBJ2-7; TRBD2 might be the D (5 bases). Germline V gene sequence: CDR1 SGDLS, CDR2 YYNGEE. V lost 4 bases to trimming and J lost 2 bases, with 19 bases between them. CDR3 length equals 16 residues. In DNA form, the CDR3 reads TGTGCCAGCAGCCTACGAGAGAGCGGCATAACCTACGAGCAGTACTTC. Translated, it gives CASSLRESGITYEQYF.

This chain's CDR3 is CASSLGQGSVGYGYTF. In DNA form, the CDR3 reads TGTGCCAGCAGCCTCGGACAGGGTTCGGTGGGCTATGGCTACACCTTC. The chain employs TRBV9 and TRBJ1-2; TRBD1 matches 8 bases. J was trimmed by 4 bases and V by 4 bases; bases with no gene match: 12. Germline V gene sequence: CDR1 SGDLS, CDR2 YYNGEE. This CDR3 comprises 16 residues.

The rearrangement joins TRBV29-1 to TRBJ1-4; D unresolved. Trimming removed 6 bases from V and 5 bases from J, with 4 bases in between. The CDR3 runs 10 residues. Looked up from germline, CDR1 is SQVTM and CDR2 is ANQGSEA. This chain's CDR3 is CSVENEKLFF. Written as DNA, the CDR3 is TGCAGCGTCGAGAATGAAAAACTGTTTTTT.

This chain connects TRBV30 to TRBJ2-2; D gene uncertain. The CDR3 length is 11 residues. Germline V lookup: CDR1 GTSNPN, CDR2 SVGIG (reference sequence). With 7 bases removed from V and 4 bases from J, the gap between germline ends came to 7 bases. CDR3 DNA sequence: TGTGCCTTGACGAGCACCGGGGAGCTGTTTTTT. It encodes CALTSTGELFF. Together with reference TRBV30 and TRBJ2-2, the CDR3 gives the full variable domain: SQTIHQWPATLVQPVGSPLSLECTVEGTSNPNLYWYRQAAGRGLQLLFYSVGIGQISSEVPQNLSASRPQDRQFILSSKKLLLSDSGFYLCALTSTGELFFGEGSRLTVL.

This clonotype was counted a few times. V usage is TRBV19 and J usage is TRBJ2-7, with D possibly matching TRBD2 (5 bases). The CDR3 length is 14 residues. From germline, CDR1 is LNHDA and CDR2 SQIVND (reference sequence). V lost 5 bases and J 0 bases, leaving 11 bases between the germline ends. The CDR3 DNA is TGTGCCAGTAGTCCTCTCCGGGACTCCTACGAGCAGTACTTC. Amino acids: CASSPLRDSYEQYF.

The V call is TRBV29-1, the J call TRBJ1-1; tentative D call: TRBD1 (5 bases). CDR1 is SQVTM, CDR2 ANQGSEA, per germline. The CDR3 is 16 amino acids. Trimming removed 6 bases at V and 0 bases at J, with 20 bases between. The CDR3 loop reads CSVVDSIISMNTEAFF. The CDR3 DNA reads as TGCAGCGTCGTTGACAGTATAATAAGTATGAACACTGAAGCTTTCTTT.

Comment on this clonotype: Its ends do not fully match the called genes, so a read error is possible. V gene TRBV7-3 combines with J gene TRBJ2-2; 8 bases agree with TRBD2. This CDR3 is 17 amino acids long. Germline V CDR1 and CDR2: SGHTA, FQGTGA. CDR3 bases: TGTGCCAGCAGCTTAAACCGCGGGAGGACTTTGACCGGGGAGTTGTTTTTT. Translating it yields CASSLNRGRTLTGELFF.

This clonotype has only a few counts. The genes are TRBV28 and TRBJ2-3; weak D call: TRBD1 (5 bases). Deletions cut 7 bases from V and 6 bases from J, with 17 bases between. Germline V lookup: CDR1 MDHEN, CDR2 SYDVKM. This CDR3 region has 14 residues. The CDR3 coding sequence is TGTGCCAGCAACCGGCATGCCCCAGGGGATACGCAGTATTTT. Protein product: CASNRHAPGDTQYF.

The table lists this clonotype with a few counts. This sequence joins TRBV5-1 and TRBJ2-6; no definite D call. V shed 0 bases and J shed 0 bases, with 7 bases lying between them. Germline CDR1 and CDR2: SGHRS and YFSETQ. This CDR3 region has 16 residues. CDR3 DNA: TGCGCCAGCAGCTTGGATTCGGGCTCTGGGGCCAACGTCCTGACTTTC. This translates into CASSLDSGSGANVLTF.

The genes are TRBV5-1 and TRBJ2-1; 9 positions agree with TRBD1. The CDR3 sequence is 15 residues long. Trimming cost V 4 bases and J 9 bases; bases outside gene matches: 11. The V gene's germline CDR1 is SGHRS and CDR2 YFSETQ. In DNA, the CDR3 is TGCGCCAGCAGCCTTTCGGACAGGGGACGAAGTGAGCAGTTCTTC. Its protein is CASSLSDRGRSEQFF.

This clonotype turned up a few times. The chain combines TRBV3-1 with TRBJ2-3, with 7 bases lining up with TRBD2. Trimming removed 4 bases from V and 0 bases from J; junction bases left unmatched: 10. Germline CDR1 reads LGHDT; CDR2 reads YNNKEL (reference sequence). This CDR3 has 17 residues. The CDR3, as DNA: TGTGCCAGCAGCCCCCGGGGGGTAGGACACAGCACAGATACGCAGTATTTT. Translating it yields CASSPRGVGHSTDTQYF.

J is TRBJ2-7 and V is TRBV19; D is ambiguous. Trimming shortened V by 3 bases and J by 4 bases, and 10 bases separated the two germline ends. CDR1 is LNHDA and CDR2 is SQIVND in the germline V gene (reference sequence). This CDR3 has 13 amino acids. In nucleotides, the CDR3 is TGTGCCAGTAGTATGGGCAGAGATTACGAGCAGTACTTC. Protein sequence: CASSMGRDYEQYF. Based on the CDR3 plus reference TRBV19 and TRBJ2-7, the full variable domain is DGGITQSPKYLFRKEGQNVTLSCEQNLNHDAMYWYRQDPGQGLRLIYYSQIVNDFQKGDIAEGYSVSREKKESFPLTVTSAQKNPTAFYLCASSMGRDYEQYFGPGTRLTVT.

The chain has TRBV5-4 and TRBJ2-2; 11 bases agree with TRBD2. V trimming: 4 bases; J trimming: 6 bases; junction bases outside the gene matches: 11. The CDR3 covers 17 residues. Germline values: CDR1 SGHNT, CDR2 YYREEE (reference sequence). The CDR3 reads CASSQTSGRTGAGELFF. The CDR3 coding sequence is TGTGCCAGCAGCCAAACTAGCGGGAGAACGGGCGCCGGGGAGCTGTTTTTT.

The chain joins TRBV3-1 to TRBJ1-1; no clear D. Germline V gene sequence: CDR1 LGHDT, CDR2 YNNKEL (reference sequence). V lost 1 base, J lost 0 bases, and 9 bases lay in between. The CDR3 is 15 amino acids. DNA of the CDR3: TGTGCCAGCAGCCAAGGGTCAGGAGTGAACACTGAAGCTTTCTTT. This translates into CASSQGSGVNTEAFF.

This rearrangement joins TRBV12-2 to TRBJ1-2; the table's D gene call, TRBD1, was not cross checked with the DNA. TRBV12-2 is recorded as a pseudogene. This CDR3 region has 13 residues. The CDR3 DNA sequence: TGTGCAAGTCGCTCAGACAGGGCAGATGGCTACACCTTC. It translates to CASRSDRADGYTF.

V usage is TRBV7-3 and J usage is TRBJ2-7; 9 bases agree with TRBD2. The CDR3 loop spans 15 amino acids. V dropped 5 bases and J dropped 7; count of bases not matched to a gene: 12. Germline lookup yields CDR1 SGHTA and CDR2 FQGTGA. CDR3 bases: TGTGCCAGCAGCCCCATGGCGGGAGGGCCCGGGGAGCAGTACTTC. This encodes CASSPMAGGPGEQYF.

The chain couples TRBV6-4 to TRBJ2-1, with 13 positions matching TRBD2. Per germline, CDR1 MRHNA and CDR2 SNTAGT. The CDR3 is made up of 19 amino acids. V lost 6 bases to trimming and J lost 0 bases; unmatched junction nucleotides: 11. The chain's CDR3 is CASSASGTSGASSYNEQFF. CDR3 bases: TGTGCCAGCAGCGCTTCTGGGACTAGCGGGGCCAGCTCCTACAATGAGCAGTTCTTC.

The chain employs TRBV19 and TRBJ2-5; the match to TRBD1 covers 10 bases. Trimming cost V 4 bases and J 6 bases; bases outside gene matches: 8. The length of the CDR3 is 15 residues. Germline values: CDR1 LNHDA, CDR2 SQIVND (reference sequence). CDR3 sequence: CASSTPLGQGKTQYF. DNA for the CDR3: TGTGCCAGTAGTACCCCGTTGGGACAGGGGAAGACCCAGTACTTC. Full variable domain (remainder filled in from reference TRBV19 and TRBJ2-5): DGGITQSPKYLFRKEGQNVTLSCEQNLNHDAMYWYRQDPGQGLRLIYYSQIVNDFQKGDIAEGYSVSREKKESFPLTVTSAQKNPTAFYLCASSTPLGQGKTQYFGPGTRLLVL.

This clonotype turned up a few times. The chain carries TRBV27 and TRBJ1-6; 10 nucleotides match TRBD1. This CDR3 has 16 residues. Per the germline V gene, CDR1 is MNHEY and CDR2 is SMNVEV (reference sequence). V gave up 4 bases and J gave up 10 bases; unmatched junction bases: 10. In DNA, the CDR3 is TGTGCCAGCAGTTACCGACGGGACAGGGGAGGCTCACCCCTCCACTTT. It specifies CASSYRRDRGGSPLHF.

This chain joins TRBV20-1 and TRBJ2-3; TRBD2 agrees at 11 bases. Germline-derived CDR1 and CDR2 are DFQATT and SNEGSKA (reference sequence). The CDR3 is 17 amino acids. Unmatched junction bases numbered 16, after V lost 5 bases and J lost 6 bases. The DNA for the CDR3 is TGCAGTGCTCCCATGGATCGGACTAGCGGGCCCTTGGATACGCAGTATTTT. Encoded protein: CSAPMDRTSGPLDTQYF.

The sample holds a few counts of this clonotype. This chain links TRBV5-4 with TRBJ1-2, with D uncertain. The CDR3 extends over 11 amino acids. Trimming left V 2 bases short and J 7 bases short, with 6 bases between. Looked up from germline, CDR1 is SGHNT and CDR2 is YYREEE (reference sequence). CDR3 DNA: TGTGCCAGCAGCTTTCCAGGTGGCTACACCTTC. It yields the protein CASSFPGGYTF.

This clonotype was seen only a few times. The gene calls are TRBV20-1 and TRBJ2-2, with D tentatively TRBD2 (5 bases). Germline values: CDR1 DFQATT, CDR2 SNEGSKA (reference sequence). V dropped 5 bases and J dropped 5 bases, with 15 bases sitting between them. This CDR3 has 14 residues. The DNA for the CDR3 is TGCAGTGCTTCTGAACCGGGGAAAACCGGGGAGCTGTTTTTT. As protein: CSASEPGKTGELFF.

This rearrangement joins TRBV5-1 to TRBJ2-7, with D possibly matching TRBD1 (6 bases). Germline assignment: CDR1 SGHRS and CDR2 YFSETQ. V was trimmed by 3 bases and J by 3 bases, leaving 16 bases between them. The CDR3 spans 15 residues. The CDR3, as DNA: TGCGCCAGCAGCTCCCGGACAGAGAGACTCTACGAGCAGTACTTC. Encoded protein: CASSSRTERLYEQYF.

V is TRBV6-5 and J is TRBJ2-1; TRBD2 aligns across 11 bases. V lost 5 bases and J lost 8; bases outside the gene matches: 5. The CDR3 loop spans 14 amino acids. From germline, CDR1 is MNHEY and CDR2 SVGAGI. This chain's CDR3 is CASSSSGRAYEQFF. DNA for the CDR3: TGTGCCAGCAGTAGTAGCGGGAGGGCTTATGAGCAGTTCTTC.

The chain uses TRBV27 and TRBJ2-3; 13 bases agree with TRBD2. CDR3 size: 18 residues. CDR1 and CDR2 (germline): MNHEY, SMNVEV (reference sequence). The ends lost 4 bases at V and 2 bases at J; junction bases unmatched: 9. CDR3 residues: CASSSPLTSGRATDTQYF. The CDR3 coding sequence is TGTGCCAGCAGTTCGCCGCTAACTAGCGGGAGGGCCACAGATACGCAGTATTTT.

The rearrangement links TRBV12-3 or TRBV12-4 to TRBJ2-3; 13 bases fit TRBD2. The CDR3 is 19 amino acids. Germline trimming cut 2 bases from V and 0 bases from J; bases unmatched to any gene: 8. CDR3 residues: CASSLYPGLAGRSTDTQYF. The CDR3 DNA sequence: TGTGCCAGCAGTTTATACCCGGGACTAGCGGGACGTAGCACAGATACGCAGTATTTT.

This clonotype came up a few times. The chain carries TRBV28 and TRBJ1-2, with D tentatively TRBD1 (5 bases). The germline V and J ends were trimmed by 6 bases and 7 bases, with 18 bases remaining between them. Germline assignment: CDR1 MDHEN and CDR2 SYDVKM. This CDR3 spans 14 amino acids. CDR3 nucleotide sequence: TGTGCCAGCAGGCCCCCGGCCAGGGCAGGTGGCTACACCTTC. Its protein product is CASRPPARAGGYTF.

The chain uses TRBV19 and TRBJ2-1, with 7 nucleotides matching TRBD1. The CDR3 consists of 12 residues. The V gene's germline CDR1 is LNHDA and CDR2 SQIVND (reference sequence). The ends lost 6 bases at V and 5 bases at J; junction bases unmatched: 1. The CDR3 DNA follows: TGTGCCAGTAGGACAGGGCACAATGAGCAGTTCTTC. Translated: CASRTGHNEQFF. Full variable domain (missing parts from reference TRBV19 and TRBJ2-1): DGGITQSPKYLFRKEGQNVTLSCEQNLNHDAMYWYRQDPGQGLRLIYYSQIVNDFQKGDIAEGYSVSREKKESFPLTVTSAQKNPTAFYLCASRTGHNEQFFGPGTRLTVL.

This clonotype was counted a few times. The chain uses TRBV2 and TRBJ2-1, with 13 bases that match TRBD2. The germline gives CDR1 SNHLY, CDR2 FYNNEI. The CDR3 runs to 17 residues. V was clipped by 2 bases and J by 6 bases; unmatched bases: 7. CDR3: CASSEISTSGRGNEQFF. For the CDR3, the DNA is TGTGCCAGCAGTGAAATTTCTACTAGCGGGAGGGGCAATGAGCAGTTCTTC.

The chain combines TRBV7-6 with TRBJ1-3; D call uncertain. V was trimmed by 1 base and J by 2 bases, leaving 12 bases between them. The CDR3 sequence is 16 residues long. Germline V lookup: CDR1 SGHVS, CDR2 FNYEAQ. This CDR3 reads CASSLGPRSAGNTIYF. In DNA form, the CDR3 reads TGTGCCAGCAGCTTAGGGCCTCGTTCGGCTGGAAACACCATATATTTT.